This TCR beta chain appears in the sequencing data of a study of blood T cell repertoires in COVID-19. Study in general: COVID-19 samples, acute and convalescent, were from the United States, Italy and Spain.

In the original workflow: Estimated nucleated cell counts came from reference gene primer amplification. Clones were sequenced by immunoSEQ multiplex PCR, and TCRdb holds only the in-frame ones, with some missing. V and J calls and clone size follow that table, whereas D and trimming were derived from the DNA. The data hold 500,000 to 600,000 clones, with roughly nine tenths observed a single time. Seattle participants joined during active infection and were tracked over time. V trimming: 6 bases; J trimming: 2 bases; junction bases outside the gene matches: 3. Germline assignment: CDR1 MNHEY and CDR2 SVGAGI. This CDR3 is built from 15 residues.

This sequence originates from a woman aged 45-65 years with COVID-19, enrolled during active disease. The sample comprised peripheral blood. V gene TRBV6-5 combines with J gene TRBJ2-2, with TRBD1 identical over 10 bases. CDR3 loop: CASRRTGGNTGELFF. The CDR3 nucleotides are TGTGCCAGCAGACGGACAGGGGGAAACACCGGGGAGCTGTTTTTT.